This T cell receptor (beta chain) was obtained from a study of blood T cells in healthy people across ages. General study points: Any changes in expanded clonotypes were possibly confounded, as donor CMV status remained unknown.

The use of a sample-barcoded 5' primer and a J-beta primer mix characterized a second PCR of 7 to 11 cycles. TCRdb re-derived calls from the 5' RACE reads in MiXCR, one entry per CDR3 protein. There are 1.8 million or so distinct CDR3 sequences in the sample; about two fifths occur only once, and 23% lies in the top ten. The germline V gene has CDR1 SEHNR and CDR2 FQNEAQ (reference sequence). Trimming cost V 2 bases and J 5 bases; bases outside gene matches: 6. The CDR3 is 16 amino acids. This clonotype was counted a single time. What it binds is not known. The TCR comes from a human donor in good health. Sequencing input: blood. The rearrangement joins TRBV7-9 to TRBJ2-1; the match to TRBD2 covers 10 bases. CDR3 sequence: CASSLSSGGIHNEQFF. In nucleotides, the CDR3 is TGTGCCAGCAGCTTAAGTAGCGGGGGGATCCACAATGAGCAGTTCTTC.